The source of this T cell receptor beta chain is a study of T cells in Graves' hyperthyroidism and ophthalmopathy. About this clonotype: Its antigen is not identified.

Researchers took RNA transcripts and amplified the TCR beta CDR3 regions from them. HTBI primers were used for first-round RT-PCR of the TCR CDR3. Using its own MiXCR run on the multiplex PCR reads, TCRdb lists one record per CDR3 protein. This table has 550,000 to 700,000 distinct CDR3 sequences, roughly 50% appearing once. Notes on the study in general: Ophthalmopathy could be told apart from stable hyperthyroidism with a 13 V-J model.

The CDR3 totals 13 residues. V was trimmed by 6 bases and J by 2 bases, leaving 10 bases between them. The rearrangement uses TRBV12-3 or TRBV12-4 and TRBJ1-2; tentatively, D is TRBD1 (6 bases). This TCR was sampled from an adult woman with Graves' disease, either hyperthyroidism or ophthalmopathy (not recorded which). Material: peripheral blood or thyroid tissue (not recorded which). The CDR3 reads CASSDQGNYGYTF. CDR3 DNA: TGTGCCAGCAGCGATCAGGGGAACTATGGCTACACCTTC.